This T cell receptor beta chain is drawn from a study of shared clonotypes between healthy human individuals. Study details: Plates per donor: three CD4 naive, three CD4 memory, two CD8 naive, one CD8 memory.

Donors, without exception, were Caucasian adults residing in Nashville, Tennessee. Partitioning of CD4+ cells yielded a CD45RA+ naive subset and a CD45RA-negative memory subset. Some clones are missing from TCRdb's copy, which holds only in-frame ones; the method was immunoSEQ multiplex PCR. The sample has 2 million to 2.5 million clones, approximately 93% seen once; the top ten hold 0.39%. J gave up 5 bases and V 6 bases, and 6 bases lay outside the gene matches. The germline CDR1 and CDR2 sequences are MDHEN and SYDVKM. This CDR3 spans 14 amino acids. This TCR was recovered from a young man in good health. Some clones in this sample may be carry-over from other donors' samples. The chain carries TRBV28 and TRBJ1-5; 8 bases fit TRBD1. Specimen: naive CD4+ T cells from PBMCs. Subset described: CD45RA+ positively selected. CDR3 nucleotides: TGTGCCAGCAGCCAGGGGGCGGGGGATCAGCCCCAGCATTTT. It codes for CASSQGAGDQPQHF.